What follows are 15 T cell receptor beta chains derived from one specimen sequenced in a study of cytotoxic CD8 clonotypes in ibrutinib-treated CLL. Produced via immunoSEQ multiplex PCR; TCRdb's table is partial and in-frame only. The sample includes 300,000 to 350,000 clones, around four fifths seen only once; the top ten take about 6.7%. Sequenced here: PBMCs, sampled before ibrutinib treatment. These receptors came from a human donor with chronic lymphocytic leukemia.

CDR3 region: CASSLVAGRLNYEQYF. DNA of the CDR3: TGTGCCAGCAGCTTAGTAGCGGGACGGCTGAACTACGAGCAGTACTTC. This chain joins TRBV7-9 and TRBJ2-7; 8 bases are shared with TRBD2. The CDR3 is 16 amino acids. Germline V gives CDR1 SEHNR, CDR2 FQNEAQ (reference sequence). The V and J ends lost 1 base and 3 bases, in that order; junction bases with no gene match: 8.

J is TRBJ1-1 and V is TRBV6-5, with a tentative D call TRBD1 (5 bases). This CDR3 is built from 14 residues. Germline V gene data show CDR1 as MNHEY and CDR2 as SVGAGI. Trimming shortened V by 2 bases and J by 0 bases, and 7 bases separated the two germline ends. The CDR3 reads CASSYGTMNTEAFF. The CDR3 region has the DNA TGTGCCAGCAGTTACGGGACCATGAACACTGAAGCTTTCTTT.

The chain combines TRBV4-3 with TRBJ2-3; D perhaps matches TRBD2 (5 bases). This CDR3 has 16 residues. Per the germline V gene, CDR1 is LGHNA and CDR2 is YSLEER. V gave up 1 base and J gave up 4 bases, with 15 bases separating them. The CDR3 spells CASSQGRTWGPDTQYF. The DNA for the CDR3 is TGCGCCAGCAGCCAAGGGAGGACTTGGGGTCCAGATACGCAGTATTTT.

The chain has TRBV14 and TRBJ2-7, with D tentatively TRBD1 (6 bases). V was shortened by 4 bases and J by 3 bases, with 16 bases between the two germline ends. This CDR3 is 15 amino acids long. Germline V lookup: CDR1 SGHDN, CDR2 FVKESK. The CDR3 DNA follows: TGTGCCAGCAGCCGAGAAAGTGGCAGGGGCTACGAGCAGTACTTC. Translation: CASSRESGRGYEQYF.

J is TRBJ2-5 and V is TRBV6-5; TRBD1 or TRBD2 may be the D gene (6 bases each). V shed 6 bases and J shed 5 bases, with 10 bases lying between them. Germline CDR1 MNHEY, CDR2 SVGAGI. There are 12 residues in the CDR3. The CDR3 DNA reads as TGTGCCAGCAGAACAGGGAGGGAGACCCAGTACTTC. Protein product: CASRTGRETQYF.

The V call is TRBV18, the J call TRBJ2-1; the D gene could be TRBD1 or TRBD2 (5 bases each). This CDR3 comprises 12 residues. Trimming shortened V by 1 base and J by 13 bases, and 11 bases separated the two germline ends. CDR1 is KGHSH and CDR2 is LQKENI in the germline V gene. The CDR3 loop is CASSPRAWDQFF. CDR3 bases: TGTGCCAGCTCACCACGCGCCTGGGACCAGTTCTTC.

This chain links TRBV28 with TRBJ2-7; 11 bases line up with TRBD2. The CDR3 length is 15 residues. Germline assignment: CDR1 MDHEN and CDR2 SYDVKM. V trimming: 8 bases; J trimming: 3 bases; junction bases outside the gene matches: 9. CDR3 sequence: CASGSLAGAGYEQYF. In DNA form, the CDR3 reads TGTGCCAGCGGCTCACTAGCGGGAGCAGGCTACGAGCAGTACTTC.

The rearrangement links TRBV10-3 to TRBJ1-4; D gene ambiguous. Germline V gives CDR1 ENHRY, CDR2 SYGVKD. The CDR3 covers 15 residues. Trimming stripped 2 bases from V and 0 bases from J, with 7 bases between. This CDR3 is CAISENNATNEKLFF. The CDR3 bases are TGTGCCATCAGTGAGAATAATGCAACTAATGAAAAACTGTTTTTT.

The V gene is TRBV6-5, the J gene TRBJ1-2, with D hard to call. The CDR3 covers 11 residues. Germline loops: CDR1 MNHEY, CDR2 SVGAGI. V lost 10 bases and J lost 0, with 6 bases in between. This CDR3 is CATSSNYGYTF. CDR3 nucleotides: TGTGCCACCTCTTCTAACTATGGCTACACCTTC.

V and J are TRBV29-1 and TRBJ1-2; 7 bases line up with TRBD1. The CDR3 sequence is 14 residues long. CDR1 and CDR2 (germline): SQVTM, ANQGSEA. Germline trimming cut 0 bases from V and 6 bases from J; bases unmatched to any gene: 7. The CDR3 DNA reads TGCAGCGTTGAAGACCAGGGGGGCGTACATGGCTACACCTTC. Its protein product is CSVEDQGGVHGYTF. Together with reference TRBV29-1 and TRBJ1-2, the CDR3 gives the full variable domain: SAVISQKPSRDICQRGTSLTIQCQVDSQVTMMFWYRQQPGQSLTLIATANQGSEATYESGFVIDKFPISRPNLTFSTLTVSNMSPEDSSIYLCSVEDQGGVHGYTFGSGTRLTVV.

This clone was seen only once. The genes are TRBV10-3 and TRBJ2-7, with 9 bases fitting TRBD1. This CDR3 region has 13 residues. CDR1 is ENHRY and CDR2 is SYGVKD in the germline V gene. With 7 bases clipped from V and 3 bases from J, the junction kept 4 bases outside the gene matches. As DNA, the CDR3 is TGTGCCATCACCGGGGACAGGGACTACGAGCAGTACTTC. Amino acid sequence: CAITGDRDYEQYF.

A remark on this clone: No DNA is shown, since the ends of the CDR3 on it are uncertain; the CDR3 is the one TCRdb lists. This chain joins TRBV9 and TRBJ1-3; the D call in the table, TRBD1, was not verified against the DNA. Germline V lookup: CDR1 SGDLS, CDR2 YYNGEE. The CDR3 is 16 residues long, ends included. CDR3 region: CASSVSGQGTGNTIYF.

The chain carries TRBV30 and TRBJ2-7; TRBD2 matches at 14 bases. Germline trimming cut 2 bases from V and 10 bases from J; bases unmatched to any gene: 7. CDR3 size: 14 residues. Germline V gene sequence: CDR1 GTSNPN, CDR2 SVGIG (reference sequence). The CDR3 region is CAWSKGLAGVEQYF. The DNA for the CDR3 is TGTGCCTGGAGTAAGGGACTAGCGGGAGTTGAACAGTACTTC.

This rearrangement joins TRBV18 to TRBJ2-1, with 7 bases lining up with TRBD2. J lost 4 bases, V lost 2 bases, and 5 bases had no gene match. Germline V gives CDR1 KGHSH, CDR2 LQKENI. The CDR3 extends over 15 amino acids. CDR3 coding DNA: TGTGCCAGCTCACCAACGGGACTACAATACAATGAGCAGTTCTTC. Protein product: CASSPTGLQYNEQFF.

The V and J genes are TRBV27 and TRBJ1-5; the D gene is possibly TRBD1 (5 bases). CDR1 is MNHEY, CDR2 SMNVEV, per germline (reference sequence). This CDR3 contains 14 residues. V lost 6 bases and J lost 4, with 13 bases in between. CDR3 sequence (DNA): TGTGCCAGCAGACCTTTGGGGGGTAATCAGCCCCAGCATTTT. Translation gives CASRPLGGNQPQHF.